These T cell receptor beta chains were read from a single sample in a study of cytomegalovirus exposure and HLA in healthy donors. Repertoires were generated with immunoSEQ multiplex PCR, while TCRdb's copy carries only in-frame clones and drops some. The sample has 110,000 or so clones, approximately 88% seen once; the top ten hold about 1.8%. Sequencing used PBMCs. The receptors originated from a man aged 18 to 30 in good health and CMV-seronegative. The conserved cysteine and the conserved F or W are not part of the CDR3 here.

j_call v_call cdr3_aa
TRBJ2-7 TRBV29-1 SVEDLEGLESEQY
TRBJ2-3 TRBV15 ATSRDPTSGYSTDTQY
TRBJ2-1 TRBV11-3 ASSPPRRGQNNEQF
TRBJ1-1 TRBV19 ASRPGQVNTEAF
TRBJ2-7 TRBV4-3 ASSAAPGSGYEQY
TRBJ2-3 TRBV9 ASSARTDTQY
TRBJ2-6 TRBV6-1 ASSETIGAGANVLT
TRBJ1-5 TRBV6-5 ASSYSPGNNQPQH
TRBJ2-5 TRBV5-1 ASSSGMTETQY
TRBJ1-2 TRBV2 ASSQTASV
TRBJ2-1 TRBV27 ASSHEGSYNEQF
TRBJ2-7 TRBV6-1 AAGSGASYEQY
TRBJ1-2 TRBV6-5 ASTPTGGRAYGYT
TRBJ2-7 TRBV6-5 ASSRGTVTYEQY
TRBJ2-3 TRBV18 ASSPLRGLAGAVADTQY
TRBJ1-1 TRBV5-4 ASSLEHKNTEAF
TRBJ2-5 TRBV11-3 ASSPHRTGEETQY
TRBJ2-7 TRBV5-1 ASSQGRGYEQY
TRBJ1-4 TRBV7-9 ASSTAGDSPNEKLF
TRBJ2-5 TRBV10-3 AISESWTGQETQY
TRBJ1-1 TRBV5-6 ASSFLDRGYTEAF
TRBJ2-2 TRBV28 ASSTPYRGHGTGELF
TRBJ1-1 TRBV10-2 ASRLDREDEAF
TRBJ2-5 TRBV11-3 ASSPGGRGRSETQY
TRBJ2-3 TRBV25-1 ASSASTDTQY
TRBJ2-7 TRBV14 ASSQELAGSREQY
TRBJ1-3 TRBV20-1 GGFSGNTIY
TRBJ1-1 TRBV7-9 ASSSLRGRDTEAF
TRBJ1-1 TRBV5-1 ASSLRQGVTMNTEAF
TRBJ1-1 TRBV25-1 ASRQVNTEAF
TRBJ2-3 TRBV5-1 ASSGQGLDTQY
TRBJ2-7 TRBV27 ASSLLKAGSISYEQY
TRBJ1-2 TRBV18 ASSREQGDRWDYGYT
TRBJ2-3 TRBV4-1 ASSQSSADPDTQY
TRBJ2-3 TRBV5-4 ASSLKGVADTQY
TRBJ1-1 TRBV19 ASSIIGDTEAF
TRBJ1-2 TRBV5-6 ASSSVLTENYGYT
TRBJ1-1 TRBV30 ACIVMNTEAF
TRBJ2-1 TRBV7-9 ASGRLAGSEQF
TRBJ1-1 TRBV2 ASSDLLAFVGAF
TRBJ1-5 TRBV15 ATRDTLGFNQPQH
TRBJ1-2 TRBV30 AWSAGANYGYT
TRBJ1-5 TRBV18 ASSPATGRSNQPQH
TRBJ1-1 TRBV19 ASSLDRGGTEAF
TRBJ1-5 TRBV28 ASNEGGPSNQPQH
TRBJ1-1 TRBV5-1 ASSSGRTGQWSEAF
TRBJ1-2 TRBV29-1 SVENLEGYT
TRBJ2-5 TRBV27 ASSQGQGGEETQY
TRBJ2-7 TRBV10-1 ASSEWASGSYEQY